The next 3 T cell receptor beta chains were all read from a single sample in a study of shared clonotypes between healthy human individuals. TCRdb keeps only in-frame clones here, not all; method: immunoSEQ multiplex PCR. The sample shows 2.3 million or so clones, 80% to 95% of them seen only once. Sequencing was carried out using naive CD4+ T cells from PBMCs. Subset noted: CD45RA+ positively selected. The receptors come from a man between 18 and 29 years old in good health. Some clones in this sample may be carry-over from other donors' samples.

The chain couples TRBV27 to TRBJ2-5; a possible D gene is TRBD2 (6 bases). Per germline, CDR1 MNHEY and CDR2 SMNVEV (reference sequence). Deletions cut 5 bases from V and 7 bases from J, with 20 bases between. This CDR3 has 15 residues. The CDR3 here is CASSPGPGLRGTQYF. CDR3 nucleotides: TGTGCCAGCAGTCCTGGGCCGGGACTGCGGGGGACCCAGTACTTC.

This clone was seen once. This chain joins TRBV28 and TRBJ1-5, with D tentatively TRBD1 (6 bases). Germline CDR1 and CDR2: MDHEN and SYDVKM. This CDR3 contains 15 residues. V gave up 6 bases and J gave up 7 bases, with 19 bases separating them. CDR3 in amino acids: CASSIRVRGWQPQHF. The DNA of the CDR3 is TGTGCCAGCAGCATAAGGGTCAGGGGTTGGCAGCCCCAGCATTTT. Supplemented by reference TRBV28 and TRBJ1-5, the full variable domain reads DVKVTQSSRYLVKRTGEKVFLECVQDMDHENMFWYRQDPGLGLRLIYFSYDVKMKEKGDIPEGYSVSREKKERFSLILESASTNQTSMYLCASSIRVRGWQPQHFGDGTRLSIL.

V gene TRBV2 combines with J gene TRBJ1-1, with 7 bases aligning to TRBD1. CDR3 length: 15 residues. Germline V gene data show CDR1 as SNHLY and CDR2 as FYNNEI. J gave up 5 bases and V 6 bases, and 12 bases lay outside the gene matches. The CDR3 here is CASRTPQGGRTEAFF. CDR3 sequence (DNA): TGTGCCAGCAGGACCCCCCAGGGGGGGAGAACTGAAGCTTTCTTT.